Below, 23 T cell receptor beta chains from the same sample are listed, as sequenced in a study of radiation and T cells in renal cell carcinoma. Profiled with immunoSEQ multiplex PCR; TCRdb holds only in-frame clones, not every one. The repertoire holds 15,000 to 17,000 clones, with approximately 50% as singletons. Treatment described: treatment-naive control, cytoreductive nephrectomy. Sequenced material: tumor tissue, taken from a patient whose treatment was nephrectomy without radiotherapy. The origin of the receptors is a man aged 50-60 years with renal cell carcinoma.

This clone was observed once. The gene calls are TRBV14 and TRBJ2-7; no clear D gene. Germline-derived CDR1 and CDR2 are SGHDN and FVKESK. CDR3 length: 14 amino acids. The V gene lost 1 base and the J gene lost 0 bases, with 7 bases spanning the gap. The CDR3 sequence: CASSQVQSSYEQYF. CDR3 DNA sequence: TGTGCCAGCAGCCAAGTACAAAGCTCCTACGAGCAGTACTTC.

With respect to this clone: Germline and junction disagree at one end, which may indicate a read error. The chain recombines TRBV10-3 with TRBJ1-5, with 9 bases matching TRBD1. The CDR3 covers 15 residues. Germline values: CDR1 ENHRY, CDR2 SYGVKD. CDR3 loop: CASSDWTGGNQPQHF. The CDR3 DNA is TGTGCCAGCAGTGACTGGACAGGGGGCAATCAGCCCCAGCATTTT.

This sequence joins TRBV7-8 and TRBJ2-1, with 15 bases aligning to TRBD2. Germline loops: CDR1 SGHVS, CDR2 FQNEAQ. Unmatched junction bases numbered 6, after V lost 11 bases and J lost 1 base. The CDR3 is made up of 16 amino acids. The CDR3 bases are TGTGCCTCGCGGACTAGCGGGGGGGTTTCCTACAATGAGCAGTTCTTC. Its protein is CASRTSGGVSYNEQFF.

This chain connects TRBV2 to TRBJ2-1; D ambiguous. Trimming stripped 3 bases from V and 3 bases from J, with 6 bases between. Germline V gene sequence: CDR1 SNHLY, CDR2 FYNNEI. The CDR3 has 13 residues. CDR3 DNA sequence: TGTGCCAGCAGTGATTGGAGCTACAATGAGCAGTTCTTC. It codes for CASSDWSYNEQFF.

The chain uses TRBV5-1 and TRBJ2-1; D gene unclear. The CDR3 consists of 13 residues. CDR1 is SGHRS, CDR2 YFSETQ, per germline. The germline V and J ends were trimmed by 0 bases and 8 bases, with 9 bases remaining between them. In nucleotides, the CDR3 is TGCGCCAGCAGCTTGGTTGTAAGGGATGAGCAGTTCTTC. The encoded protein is CASSLVVRDEQFF.

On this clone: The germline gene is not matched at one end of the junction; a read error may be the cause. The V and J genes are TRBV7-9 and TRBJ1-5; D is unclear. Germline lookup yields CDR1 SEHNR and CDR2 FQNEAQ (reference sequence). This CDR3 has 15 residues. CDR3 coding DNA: TGCGCCAGCAGCCAAGATCGGGGAACGGGACAGCCCCAGCATTTT. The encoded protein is CASSQDRGTGQPQHF.

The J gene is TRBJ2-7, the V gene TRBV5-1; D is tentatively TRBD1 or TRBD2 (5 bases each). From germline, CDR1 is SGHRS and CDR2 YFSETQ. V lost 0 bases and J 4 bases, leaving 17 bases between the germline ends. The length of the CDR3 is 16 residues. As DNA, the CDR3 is TGCGCCAGCAGCTTGGACCCTATGGGACCACGATACGAGCAGTACTTC. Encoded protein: CASSLDPMGPRYEQYF.

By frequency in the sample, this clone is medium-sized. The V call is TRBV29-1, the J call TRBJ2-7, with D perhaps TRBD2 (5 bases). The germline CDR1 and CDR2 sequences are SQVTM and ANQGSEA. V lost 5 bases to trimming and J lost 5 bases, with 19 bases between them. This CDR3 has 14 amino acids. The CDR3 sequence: CSVQNPGVAHEQYF. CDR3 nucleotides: TGCAGCGTTCAGAATCCCGGGGTTGCCCACGAGCAGTACTTC.

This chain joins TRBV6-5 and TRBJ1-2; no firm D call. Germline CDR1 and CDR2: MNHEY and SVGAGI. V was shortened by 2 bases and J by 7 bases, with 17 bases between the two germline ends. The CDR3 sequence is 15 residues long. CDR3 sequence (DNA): TGTGCCAGCAGTTACCACGGAGCGGGTAGTGCTGGCTACACCTTC. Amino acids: CASSYHGAGSAGYTF.

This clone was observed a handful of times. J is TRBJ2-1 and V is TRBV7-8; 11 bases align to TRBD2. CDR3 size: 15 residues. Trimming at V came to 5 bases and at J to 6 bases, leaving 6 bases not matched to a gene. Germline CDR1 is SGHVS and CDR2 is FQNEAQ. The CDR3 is CASSRTSGSLNEQFF. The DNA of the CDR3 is TGTGCCAGCAGCCGGACTAGCGGGTCCCTCAATGAGCAGTTCTTC.

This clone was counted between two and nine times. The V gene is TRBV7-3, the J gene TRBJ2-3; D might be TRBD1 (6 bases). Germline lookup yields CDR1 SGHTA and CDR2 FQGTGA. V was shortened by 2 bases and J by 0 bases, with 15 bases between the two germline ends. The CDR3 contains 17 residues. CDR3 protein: CASSLGTGFDSTDTQYF. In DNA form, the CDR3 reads TGTGCCAGCAGCTTAGGAACAGGGTTTGATAGCACAGATACGCAGTATTTT.

The CDR3 loop reads CASSLDWGSYEQYF. For the CDR3, the DNA is TGTGCCAGCAGCTTAGATTGGGGTTCCTACGAGCAGTACTTC. The chain couples TRBV11-2 to TRBJ2-7; D is uncertain. Between the trimmed V and J ends, which lost 0 bases and 1 base, there was a span of 7 bases. The CDR3 has 14 amino acids. Per the germline V gene, CDR1 is SGHAT and CDR2 is FQNNGV.

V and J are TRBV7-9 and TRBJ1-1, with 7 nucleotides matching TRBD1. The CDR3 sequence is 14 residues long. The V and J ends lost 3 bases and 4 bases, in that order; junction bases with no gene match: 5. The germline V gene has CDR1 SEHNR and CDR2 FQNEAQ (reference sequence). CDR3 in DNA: TGTGCCAGCAGCTTTGGGAGACAGGGCACTGAAGCTTTCTTT. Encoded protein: CASSFGRQGTEAFF.

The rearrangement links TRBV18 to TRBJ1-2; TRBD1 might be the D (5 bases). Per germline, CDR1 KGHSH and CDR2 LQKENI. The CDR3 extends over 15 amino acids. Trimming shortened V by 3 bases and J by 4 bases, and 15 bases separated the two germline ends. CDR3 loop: CASSPLNGGAYGYTF. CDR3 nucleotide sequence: TGTGCCAGCTCACCCCTAAATGGGGGTGCCTATGGCTACACCTTC.

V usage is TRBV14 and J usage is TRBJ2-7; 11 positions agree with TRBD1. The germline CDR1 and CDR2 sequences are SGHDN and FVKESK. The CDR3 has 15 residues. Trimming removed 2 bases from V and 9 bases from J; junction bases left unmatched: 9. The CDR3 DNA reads TGTGCCAGCAGCCAACCCACAGGACAGGGGGCGCGGCAGTACTTC. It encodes CASSQPTGQGARQYF.

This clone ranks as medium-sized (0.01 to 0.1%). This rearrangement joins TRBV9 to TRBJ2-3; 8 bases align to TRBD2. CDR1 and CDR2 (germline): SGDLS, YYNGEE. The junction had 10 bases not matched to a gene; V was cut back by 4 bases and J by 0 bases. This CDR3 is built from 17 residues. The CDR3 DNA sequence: TGTGCCAGCAGCACCCGACCGGGACTAGGTAGCACAGATACGCAGTATTTT. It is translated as CASSTRPGLGSTDTQYF.

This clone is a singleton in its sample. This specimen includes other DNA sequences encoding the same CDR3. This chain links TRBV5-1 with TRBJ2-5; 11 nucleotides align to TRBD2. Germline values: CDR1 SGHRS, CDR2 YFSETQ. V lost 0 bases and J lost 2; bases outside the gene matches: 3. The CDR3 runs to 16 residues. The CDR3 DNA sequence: TGCGCCAGCAGCTTGGGACTAGCGGGGAGACAAGAGACCCAGTACTTC. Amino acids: CASSLGLAGRQETQYF. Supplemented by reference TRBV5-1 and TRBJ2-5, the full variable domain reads KAGVTQTPRYLIKTRGQQVTLSCSPISGHRSVSWYQQTPGQGLQFLFEYFSETQRNKGNFPGRFSGRQFSNSRSEMNVSTLELGDSALYLCASSLGLAGRQETQYFGPGTRLLVL.

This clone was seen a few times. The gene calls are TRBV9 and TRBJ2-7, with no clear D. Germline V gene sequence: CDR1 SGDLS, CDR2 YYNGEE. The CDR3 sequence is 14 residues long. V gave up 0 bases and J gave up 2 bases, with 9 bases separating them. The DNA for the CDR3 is TGTGCCAGCAGCGTAGGACAAACTACCTACGAGCAGTACTTC. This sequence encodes CASSVGQTTYEQYF.

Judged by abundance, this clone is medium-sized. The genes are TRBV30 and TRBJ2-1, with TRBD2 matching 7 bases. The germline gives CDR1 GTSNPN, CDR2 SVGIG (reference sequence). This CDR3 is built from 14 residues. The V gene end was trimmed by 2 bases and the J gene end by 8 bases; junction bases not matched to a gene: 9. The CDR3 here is CAWSRGGSTDEQFF. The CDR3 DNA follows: TGTGCCTGGAGTAGGGGCGGGAGTACCGATGAGCAGTTCTTC.

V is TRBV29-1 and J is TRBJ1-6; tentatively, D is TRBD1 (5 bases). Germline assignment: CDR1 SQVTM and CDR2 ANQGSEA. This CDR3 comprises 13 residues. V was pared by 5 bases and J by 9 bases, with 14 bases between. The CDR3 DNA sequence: TGCAGCGTTACTGAGGGGCCTACTTCACCCCTCCACTTT. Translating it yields CSVTEGPTSPLHF.

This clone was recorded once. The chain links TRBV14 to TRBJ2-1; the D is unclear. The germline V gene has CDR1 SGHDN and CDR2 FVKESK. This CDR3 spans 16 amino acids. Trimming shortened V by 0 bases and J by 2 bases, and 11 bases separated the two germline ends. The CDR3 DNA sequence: TGTGCCAGCAGCCAAGACCGATTAGCAGCCTACAATGAGCAGTTCTTC. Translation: CASSQDRLAAYNEQFF.

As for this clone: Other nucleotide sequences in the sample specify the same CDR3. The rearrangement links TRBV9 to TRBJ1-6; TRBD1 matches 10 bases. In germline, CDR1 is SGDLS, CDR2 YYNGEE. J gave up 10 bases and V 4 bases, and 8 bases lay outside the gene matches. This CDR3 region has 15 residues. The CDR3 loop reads CASSSSGTGESPLHF. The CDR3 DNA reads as TGTGCCAGCAGCTCATCCGGGACAGGGGAATCACCCCTCCACTTT.

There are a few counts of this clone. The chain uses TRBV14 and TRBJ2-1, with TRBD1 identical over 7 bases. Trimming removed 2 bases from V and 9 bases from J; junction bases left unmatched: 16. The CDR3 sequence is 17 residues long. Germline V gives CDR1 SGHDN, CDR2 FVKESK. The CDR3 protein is CASSQNVWTGGISEQFF. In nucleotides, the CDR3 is TGTGCCAGCAGCCAAAACGTTTGGACAGGAGGAATAAGTGAGCAGTTCTTC. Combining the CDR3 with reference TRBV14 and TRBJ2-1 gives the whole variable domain EAGVTQFPSHSVIEKGQTVTLRCDPISGHDNLYWYRRVMGKEIKFLLHFVKESKQDESGMPNNRFLAERTGGTYSTLKVQPAELEDSGVYFCASSQNVWTGGISEQFFGPGTRLTVL.